What follows are 11 T cell receptor beta chains derived from one specimen sequenced in a study of prognosis after radiotherapy for stage I lung cancer. Researchers used two-round multiplex PCR to amplify TCR beta CDR3 starting from genomic DNA. Round one of PCR was performed, and it used primers specific to each TRBV and TRBJ gene. MiXCR was run by TCRdb on the multiplex PCR reads, yielding one entry per CDR3 protein. The table lists about 12,000 distinct CDR3 sequences, 35% of them singletons. The specimen was PBMCs, collected before or after stereotactic body radiation therapy (not recorded which). Every receptor here comes from a donor at least 50 years old with non-small cell lung cancer.

Comment on this clonotype: Its ends do not fully match the called genes, so a read error is possible. This chain joins TRBV18 and TRBJ2-3; D is ambiguous. The CDR3 extends over 15 amino acids. Looked up from germline, CDR1 is KGHSH and CDR2 is LQKENI. The CDR3 bases are TGTCCCAGCTCACCCCTATGGCAGAGCACAGATACGCAGTATTTC. The encoded protein is CPSSPLWQSTDTQYF. The complete variable domain, with remaining parts taken from reference TRBV18 and TRBJ2-3, reads NAGVMQNPRHLVRRRGQEARLRCSPMKGHSHVYWYRQLPEEGLKFMVYLQKENIIDESGMPKERFSAEFPKEGPSILRIQQVVRGDSAAYFCPSSPLWQSTDTQYFGPGTRLTVL.

This clonotype came up many times. J is TRBJ2-7 and V is TRBV20-1; 10 positions agree with TRBD2. CDR1 is DFQATT and CDR2 is SNEGSKA in the germline V gene (reference sequence). The trim removed 0 bases at V and 6 bases at J, leaving 5 bases unmatched. The CDR3 spans 14 residues. The CDR3 reads CSARDQASGGEQYF. CDR3 bases: TGCAGTGCTAGAGATCAGGCTAGCGGGGGCGAGCAGTACTTC.

The gene calls are TRBV5-1 and TRBJ2-5; 9 bases match TRBD2. V lost 6 bases to trimming and J lost 2 bases; unmatched junction nucleotides: 5. Germline CDR1 and CDR2: SGHRS and YFSETQ. This CDR3 is 14 amino acids long. The CDR3 nucleotides are TGCGCCAGCAATGCGGGAGGGGGGCAAGAGACCCAGTACTTC. Encoded protein: CASNAGGGQETQYF.

This clonotype has ten or more counts. The chain employs TRBV7-8 and TRBJ2-1; 7 nucleotides match TRBD1. This CDR3 spans 12 amino acids. The V gene's germline CDR1 is SGHVS and CDR2 FQNEAQ. V gave up 3 bases and J gave up 14 bases; unmatched junction bases: 7. The CDR3 DNA reads TGTGCCAGCAGCTTTCTGACAGGGCGTGAGTTCTTC. This translates into CASSFLTGREFF. Full variable domain (rest looked up from reference TRBV7-8 and TRBJ2-1): GAGVSQSPRYKVAKRGQDVALRCDPISGHVSLFWYQQALGQGPEFLTYFQNEAQLDKSGLPSDRFFAERPEGSVSTLKIQRTQQEDSAVYLCASSFLTGREFFGPGTRLTVL.

V usage is TRBV7-8 and J usage is TRBJ2-7; D is possibly TRBD1 (7 bases). The CDR3 spans 15 residues. Between the trimmed V and J ends, which lost 6 bases and 3 bases, there was a span of 18 bases. Germline loops: CDR1 SGHVS, CDR2 FQNEAQ. The CDR3 DNA reads as TGTGCCAGCAGTCGGGGGACAGATCCGTTCTACGAGCAGTACTTC. It yields the protein CASSRGTDPFYEQYF. The full variable domain, in which reference TRBV7-8 and TRBJ2-7 provide the parts outside the CDR3, is GAGVSQSPRYKVAKRGQDVALRCDPISGHVSLFWYQQALGQGPEFLTYFQNEAQLDKSGLPSDRFFAERPEGSVSTLKIQRTQQEDSAVYLCASSRGTDPFYEQYFGPGTRLTVT.

In the case of this clonotype: A much more abundant neighbour one base away suggests this may be a read error. The chain carries TRBV7-8 and TRBJ2-5; TRBD1 might be the D (6 bases). V lost 4 bases, J lost 8 bases, and 11 bases lay in between. The germline CDR1 and CDR2 sequences are SGHVS and FQNEAQ. The length of the CDR3 is 12 residues. CDR3 protein: CASSSTGHTQYF. The CDR3 DNA reads as TGTGCCAGCAGCTCCACAGGGCACACCCAGTACTTC.

This clonotype appeared many times. The V gene is TRBV18, the J gene TRBJ1-2; 7 positions agree with TRBD1. Germline loops: CDR1 KGHSH, CDR2 LQKENI. Trimming removed 6 bases from V and 7 bases from J; junction bases left unmatched: 5. This CDR3 has 12 residues. Written as DNA, the CDR3 is TGTGCCAGCTCCCTCAGACAGGGTGGCTACACCTTC. Translated: CASSLRQGGYTF.

At least ten counts were recorded for this clonotype. This may be a read error: a much more frequent sequence differs by one nucleotide. The chain recombines TRBV11-3 with TRBJ1-2, with 9 bases aligning to TRBD1. CDR3 length: 14 residues. The V gene's germline CDR1 is SGHNT and CDR2 YENEEA. The CDR3 nucleotides read TGTGCCAGCAGCTTAACAGGGGGCTCGTATGGCTACGCCTTC. It codes for CASSLTGGSYGYAF. Full variable domain (missing parts from reference TRBV11-3 and TRBJ1-2): EAGVVQSPRYKIIEKKQPVAFWCNPISGHNTLYWYLQNLGQGPELLIRYENEEAVDDSQLPKDRFSAERLKGVDSTLKIQPAELGDSAVYLCASSLTGGSYGYAFGSGTRLTVV.

The sample holds many counts of this clonotype. This chain joins TRBV30 and TRBJ1-6; D is uncertain. The CDR3 runs to 15 residues. The germline V gene has CDR1 GTSNPN and CDR2 SVGIG (reference sequence). V was cut by 0 bases and J by 8 bases, with 14 bases left in between. Written as DNA, the CDR3 is TGTGCCTGGAGTGTACTTGCGGGGAGTGATTCACCCCTCCACTTT. Translated, it gives CAWSVLAGSDSPLHF. Complete variable domain (other parts from reference TRBV30 and TRBJ1-6): SQTIHQWPATLVQPVGSPLSLECTVEGTSNPNLYWYRQAAGRGLQLLFYSVGIGQISSEVPQNLSASRPQDRQFILSSKKLLLSDSGFYLCAWSVLAGSDSPLHFGNGTRLTVT.

The chain is built from TRBV19 and TRBJ1-4; TRBD1 might be the D (6 bases). With 4 bases removed from V and 7 bases from J, the gap between germline ends came to 10 bases. Looked up from germline, CDR1 is LNHDA and CDR2 is SQIVND (reference sequence). This CDR3 is 13 amino acids long. CDR3 sequence reads: CASSTDRGEKLFF. The CDR3 DNA reads TGTGCCAGTAGTACGGACAGAGGTGAAAAACTGTTTTTT.

This chain uses TRBV12-3 or TRBV12-4 with TRBJ2-3; the match to TRBD1 covers 8 bases. The CDR3 is 14 residues long. The V and J ends lost 4 bases and 4 bases, in that order; junction bases with no gene match: 4. Here the CDR3 DNA reads TGTGCCAGCAGTTCGGACAGGGACCCAGATACGCAGTATTTT. Protein sequence: CASSSDRDPDTQYF.